These 9 T cell receptor beta chains originate from one sample sequenced in a study of T cells in Graves' hyperthyroidism and ophthalmopathy (dated by TCRdb to the late 2010s). Library preparation was by multiplex PCR. Sequencing was carried out with an Illumina HiSeq 2000. TCR beta CDR3 regions were amplified from RNA transcripts. A first-round RT-PCR of the TCR CDR3 used the HTBI primer set with the Qiagen OneStep RT-PCR kit. The public reads were reanalyzed by TCRdb: fastp trimming at Q25, MiXCR alignment, in-frame beta chains only. Each record represents a unique CDR3 protein, reported with the most common genes and DNA among its rows. The sample has 250,000 or so distinct CDR3 sequences on record, 12% to 15% of them singletons. The top ten clones comprise 30% of the sample. The sample comprised blood. The origin of the receptors is a woman between 45 and 60 years old with Graves' hyperthyroidism that later progressed to Graves' ophthalmopathy.

This clonotype was observed many times. The chain carries TRBV7-3 and TRBJ2-3; D remains unclear. This CDR3 spans 15 amino acids. Germline V gene data show CDR1 as SGHTA and CDR2 as FQGTGA. The V end was cut by 5 bases, the J end by 4 bases, with 16 bases between. The CDR3 spells CASSPDQGRADTQYF. CDR3 DNA sequence: TGTGCCAGCAGCCCAGACCAAGGTCGGGCAGATACGCAGTATTTT.

The CDR3 sequence: CASSPGDRAGYGYTF. CDR3 coding DNA: TGTGCCAGCAGCCCCGGCGACAGGGCTGGCTATGGCTACACCTTC. The gene calls are TRBV11-2 and TRBJ1-2; TRBD1 matches 7 bases. CDR1 and CDR2 (germline): SGHAT, FQNNGV. Trimming took 5 bases from V and 4 from J; bases not matched to a gene: 10. The CDR3 has 15 amino acids.

The V call is TRBV27, the J call TRBJ1-4; D remains unclear. This CDR3 has 13 residues. With 3 bases removed from V and 12 bases from J, the gap between germline ends came to 14 bases. Germline V lookup: CDR1 MNHEY, CDR2 SMNVEV (reference sequence). Written as DNA, the CDR3 is TGTGCCAGCAGTTTGGGATTGTCAACGGAACTGTTTTTT. Protein product: CASSLGLSTELFF. Full variable domain (missing parts from reference TRBV27 and TRBJ1-4): EAQVTQNPRYLITVTGKKLTVTCSQNMNHEYMSWYRQDPGLGLRQIYYSMNVEVTDKGDVPEGYKVSRKEKRNFPLILESPSPNQTSLYFCASSLGLSTELFFGSGTQLSVL.

The sample holds many counts of this clonotype. The V call is TRBV12-3 or TRBV12-4, the J call TRBJ1-5; TRBD1 agrees at 8 bases. J was trimmed by 1 base and V by 1 base; bases with no gene match: 6. This CDR3 spans 17 amino acids. The CDR3 here is CASSLGQGSGSNQPQHF. In DNA, the CDR3 is TGTGCCAGCAGTTTAGGACAGGGGTCGGGGAGCAATCAGCCCCAGCATTTT.

CDR3 sequence (DNA): TGTGCCAGCAGCCAAGTAAGCGGGAGCAGTCCCGGGGAGCTGTTTTTT. Its translation is CASSQVSGSSPGELFF. This chain joins TRBV4-2 and TRBJ2-2; 8 bases agree with TRBD2. Looked up from germline, CDR1 is LGHNA and CDR2 is YNFKEQ. The CDR3 length is 16 residues. With V trimmed by 1 base and J by 6 bases, 7 bases remained unmatched.

Many counts were recorded for this clonotype. The rearrangement uses TRBV28 and TRBJ2-5; D unresolved. Germline-derived CDR1 and CDR2 are MDHEN and SYDVKM. V was cut by 1 base and J by 4 bases, with 10 bases left in between. This CDR3 has 14 amino acids. In DNA form, the CDR3 reads TGTGCCAGCAGTTTATCAAGTACAAGAGAGACCCAGTACTTC. It yields the protein CASSLSSTRETQYF.

This clonotype was seen many times. The chain is built from TRBV12-3 or TRBV12-4 and TRBJ1-5, with D hard to call. V lost 3 bases, J lost 9 bases, and 12 bases lay in between. The CDR3 spans 13 residues. CDR3 coding DNA: TGTGCCAGCAGTTTGTCGGGGAAATTGCCCCAGCATTTT. The encoded protein is CASSLSGKLPQHF.

This clonotype was observed many times. The chain couples TRBV12-3 or TRBV12-4 to TRBJ2-7, with D uncertain. The CDR3 has 14 residues. The germline V and J ends were trimmed by 3 bases and 6 bases, with 15 bases remaining between them. The CDR3 sequence: CASSFGSLLREQYF. The CDR3 nucleotides are TGTGCCAGCAGTTTTGGGTCCCTCTTACGCGAGCAGTACTTC.

In this sample, this clonotype turned up many times. The V gene is TRBV27, the J gene TRBJ2-1; 10 bases fit TRBD2. With 6 bases clipped from V and 11 bases from J, the junction kept 10 bases outside the gene matches. This CDR3 is built from 14 residues. CDR1 and CDR2 (germline): MNHEY, SMNVEV (reference sequence). The CDR3 sequence is CASSSQREGLKQFF. As DNA, the CDR3 is TGTGCCAGCAGCAGCCAGCGGGAGGGCTTGAAGCAGTTCTTC.